The 18 T cell receptor beta chains in this list originate from one sample, sequenced in a study of technical replicates of blood from a few donors. Data came from immunoSEQ multiplex PCR; TCRdb stores just in-frame clones and leaves some out. Among 85,000 or so clones listed, approximately 95% were seen once. Sequencing was done on a sample of T cells isolated from PBMCs. The source is a human donor in good health.

The chain has TRBV6-5 and TRBJ1-3; TRBD1 might be the D (6 bases). The CDR3 contains 16 residues. Per germline, CDR1 MNHEY and CDR2 SVGAGI. The V end lost 4 bases, the J end lost 0 bases, and 13 bases lay between the germline ends. The CDR3 bases are TGTGCCAGCAGTTTCGGCAGGACAGTCTCTGGAAACACCATATATTTT. It is translated as CASSFGRTVSGNTIYF.

The rearrangement links TRBV5-6 to TRBJ1-2, with D perhaps TRBD1 (5 bases). V shed 0 bases and J shed 3 bases, with 9 bases lying between them. The CDR3 is 14 amino acids. Germline loops: CDR1 SGHDT, CDR2 YYEEEE. CDR3 residues: CASSLAGGYYGYTF. In DNA form, the CDR3 reads TGTGCCAGCAGCTTGGCGGGGGGATACTATGGCTACACCTTC.

The sample holds a few counts of this clone. J is TRBJ1-2 and V is TRBV28, with 7 bases matching TRBD1. Per germline, CDR1 MDHEN and CDR2 SYDVKM. The CDR3 runs 13 residues. J gave up 4 bases and V 5 bases, and 4 bases lay outside the gene matches. The CDR3 region has the DNA TGTGCCAGCAGTACGGACAGGTCCTATGGCTACACCTTC. Translated: CASSTDRSYGYTF.

This clone has only one observation. V usage is TRBV2 and J usage is TRBJ2-6; D gene ambiguous. Germline values: CDR1 SNHLY, CDR2 FYNNEI. The CDR3 is 13 amino acids. V lost 8 bases, J lost 0 bases, and 5 bases lay in between. The CDR3 DNA follows: TGTGCCAGCCGCAGCTCTGGGGCCAACGTCCTGACTTTC. This sequence encodes CASRSSGANVLTF.

The rearrangement joins TRBV28 to TRBJ1-5; D ambiguous. Germline V lookup: CDR1 MDHEN, CDR2 SYDVKM. The V end was cut by 2 bases, the J end by 3 bases, with 14 bases between. The CDR3 sequence is 16 residues long. DNA of the CDR3: TGTGCCAGCAGTTTAGTCCCGCCGGGAAACAATCAGCCCCAGCATTTT. As protein: CASSLVPPGNNQPQHF.

A few counts support this clone. The chain recombines TRBV19 with TRBJ1-2; 11 nucleotides align to TRBD1. Germline CDR1 reads LNHDA; CDR2 reads SQIVND (reference sequence). V was pared by 4 bases and J by 7 bases, with 2 bases of the junction left unmatched. The CDR3 spans 13 residues. CDR3 loop: CASSTGTGGGYTF. The CDR3 nucleotides read TGTGCCAGTAGTACCGGGACAGGGGGTGGCTACACCTTC.

V usage is TRBV28 and J usage is TRBJ1-2; 9 positions agree with TRBD1. Per the germline V gene, CDR1 is MDHEN and CDR2 is SYDVKM. The trim removed 6 bases at V and 7 bases at J, leaving 9 bases unmatched. The CDR3 totals 14 residues. The CDR3 loop is CASRGQGAGPGYTF. In DNA, the CDR3 is TGTGCCAGCAGGGGACAGGGTGCGGGTCCTGGCTACACCTTC.

This chain uses TRBV5-6 with TRBJ1-4, with 7 bases aligning to TRBD1. This CDR3 contains 14 residues. The germline gives CDR1 SGHDT, CDR2 YYEEEE. V dropped 3 bases and J dropped 6; count of bases not matched to a gene: 5. The CDR3 coding sequence is TGTGCCAGCAGCTCGGGACAGCCATATGAAAAACTGTTTTTT. Translating it yields CASSSGQPYEKLFF.

V is TRBV9 and J is TRBJ2-1; 12 nucleotides match TRBD1. CDR3 size: 17 residues. Germline V gene lookup returns CDR1 SGDLS and CDR2 YYNGEE. Losses at the gene ends were 0 bases for V and 6 bases for J; bases not matched to a gene: 7. The CDR3 DNA is TGTGCCAGCAGCGTAGCGGGACAGGGGGCGCTGAGCAATGAGCAGTTCTTC. This gives the protein CASSVAGQGALSNEQFF.

The chain links TRBV7-9 to TRBJ2-7; D is possibly TRBD2 (5 bases). The germline gives CDR1 SEHNR, CDR2 FQNEAQ (reference sequence). The CDR3 has 14 residues. Trimming shortened V by 5 bases and J by 3 bases, and 14 bases separated the two germline ends. The CDR3 loop reads CASSPETRDYEQYF. The CDR3 region has the DNA TGTGCCAGCAGCCCTGAAACACGGGACTACGAGCAGTACTTC. Full variable domain (missing parts from reference TRBV7-9 and TRBJ2-7): DTGVSQNPRHKITKRGQNVTFRCDPISEHNRLYWYRQTLGQGPEFLTYFQNEAQLEKSRLLSDRFSAERPKGSFSTLEIQRTEQGDSAMYLCASSPETRDYEQYFGPGTRLTVT.

The J gene is TRBJ2-5, the V gene TRBV7-9, with 7 bases aligning to TRBD2. The germline V gene encodes CDR1 SEHNR and CDR2 FQNEAQ (reference sequence). V lost 6 bases to trimming and J lost 5 bases; unmatched junction nucleotides: 15. The CDR3 consists of 16 residues. CDR3 residues: CASSPRPGLKVETQYF. CDR3 in DNA: TGTGCCAGCAGTCCCCGACCGGGACTAAAGGTGGAGACCCAGTACTTC.

The V gene is TRBV2, the J gene TRBJ1-5; 7 bases agree with TRBD1. The CDR3 is 16 amino acids. Trimming at V came to 8 bases and at J to 4 bases, leaving 14 bases not matched to a gene. From germline, CDR1 is SNHLY and CDR2 FYNNEI. CDR3: CASWGPGTAGNQPQHF. Here the CDR3 DNA reads TGTGCCAGCTGGGGCCCCGGGACAGCGGGTAATCAGCCCCAGCATTTT.

Only one count was recorded for this clone. CDR3 sequence (DNA): TGTGCCAGCTCACCACTATCATCGACAGGGGGTTATGAAAAACTGTTTTTT. Translation: CASSPLSSTGGYEKLFF. The chain couples TRBV18 to TRBJ1-4; TRBD1 agrees at 9 bases. The CDR3 has 17 amino acids. CDR1 and CDR2 from the germline V gene are KGHSH and LQKENI. V gave up 1 base and J gave up 6 bases; unmatched junction bases: 9.

This chain links TRBV2 with TRBJ2-6; weak D call: TRBD2 (5 bases). The CDR3 runs to 17 residues. The germline V gene has CDR1 SNHLY and CDR2 FYNNEI. The V and J ends lost 5 bases and 0 bases respectively, with 14 bases between them. In DNA, the CDR3 is TGTGCCAGCAGTCTCTTAGGGAGAGTCTCTGGGGCCAACGTCCTGACTTTC. This codes for CASSLLGRVSGANVLTF.

Comments on this clone: One end of the junction does not line up with germline, which may come from a read error. J is TRBJ1-5 and V is TRBV6-1, with a weak D call TRBD1 (5 bases). The CDR3 spans 16 residues. CDR1 and CDR2 (germline): MNHNS, SASEGT. The CDR3 DNA is TGTGCCAGCAGGGAAGGGAGGGGTACTTACAATCAGCCCCAGCATTTT. Translating it yields CASREGRGTYNQPQHF.

The chain links TRBV15 to TRBJ2-7; tentatively, D is TRBD1 (5 bases). Trimming removed 2 bases at V and 0 bases at J, with 11 bases between. The CDR3 is 15 amino acids. Germline lookup yields CDR1 LNHNV and CDR2 YYDKDF (reference sequence). In DNA, the CDR3 is TGTGCCACCAGCAGAAGGTCAGGGCTCTCCTACGAGCAGTACTTC. Amino acid sequence: CATSRRSGLSYEQYF.

This chain uses TRBV19 with TRBJ2-7; D gene uncertain. Trimming removed 0 bases from V and 7 bases from J, with 16 bases in between. Germline V gene data show CDR1 as LNHDA and CDR2 as SQIVND (reference sequence). CDR3 size: 15 residues. The DNA of the CDR3 is TGTGCCAGTAGTATAGATTCCAACCGGCCGCGGGAGCAGTACTTC. Protein sequence: CASSIDSNRPREQYF.

The chain combines TRBV5-1 with TRBJ2-7; TRBD1 aligns across 8 bases. The V and J ends lost 7 bases and 5 bases, in that order; junction bases with no gene match: 14. Germline loops: CDR1 SGHRS, CDR2 YFSETQ. The CDR3 totals 15 residues. The CDR3 sequence is CASGPGAGGWNEQYF. The CDR3 bases are TGCGCCAGCGGACCCGGGGCAGGGGGCTGGAACGAGCAGTACTTC.